This T cell receptor (beta chain) is from a study of blood T cell repertoires in COVID-19. Study-level background: COVID-19 samples from acute and convalescent phases originated in the United States, Italy and Spain. The cDNA or gDNA used as material had been derived from T cells, B-cell-depleted T cells, or PBMCs.

V dropped 0 bases and J dropped 10 bases, with 10 bases sitting between them. Germline V gives CDR1 LGHDT, CDR2 YNNKEL (reference sequence). CDR3 length: 13 amino acids. Authors' analysis steps: Cell counts per sample came from amplifying reference gene primers. Assay used: immunoSEQ multiplex PCR; TCRdb lists only in-frame clones, some missing. Clone size and the V and J calls come from that table; the DNA yielded D and trimming. This table holds 250,000 to 300,000 clones, less than 90% found once. The rearrangement links TRBV3-1 (or the pseudogene TRBV3-2) to TRBJ2-1, with D possibly TRBD1 on 5 matching bases. The clonotype originates from a man aged 30 to 39 with active or convalescent COVID-19. Specimen: peripheral blood. The CDR3 sequence: CASSQEQVAEQFF. The CDR3 coding sequence is TGTGCCAGCAGCCAAGAACAGGTCGCCGAGCAGTTCTTC.